The TCR beta chain described here comes from a study of blood T cells in healthy people across ages. This clonotype was detected many times. Antigen unknown. General study results and limits: The unsorted PBMCs prevented any conclusive comparison of naive versus antigen-experienced cells. Researchers report that TCR beta diversity correlated strongly with naive T cell percentage. Calculation of diversity from one million T cells yielded estimates considered to be underestimates.

A sample-barcoded 5' primer and a J-beta primer mix were used in a second PCR of about 7 to 12 cycles. Template switching added a 12-random-nucleotide identifier to every cDNA molecule. Each CDR3 protein gets one entry after TCRdb re-called the 5' RACE reads with MiXCR. This table has 500,000 to 700,000 distinct CDR3 sequences, 25% to 30% appearing once. This sequence was found in an elderly woman in good health. Sequencing was done on a sample of blood.

CDR3 loop: CASSYAGTNVLTF. CDR3 DNA: TGTGCCAGCAGTTACGCAGGGACCAACGTCCTGACTTTC. J is TRBJ2-6 and V is TRBV6-6; tentatively, D is TRBD1 (5 bases). V was trimmed by 2 bases and J by 8 bases, leaving 7 bases between them. There are 13 residues in the CDR3. Germline assignment: CDR1 MNHNY and CDR2 SVGAGI (reference sequence).